The 20 T cell receptor beta chains presented below share a single source sample, sequenced in a study of T cell responses to AZD1222 COVID-19 vaccine. Clones were read by immunoSEQ multiplex PCR, and TCRdb kept only the in-frame ones, dropping some. This table holds about 100,000 clones, 80% to 90% found once. The material was peripheral blood, obtained on day 0 of AZD1222 vaccination. Source of these receptors: an adult in good health.

V usage is TRBV7-2 and J usage is TRBJ2-7; the match to TRBD2 covers 10 bases. The CDR3 runs to 14 residues. Trimming removed 5 bases from V and 4 bases from J; junction bases left unmatched: 5. Per the germline V gene, CDR1 is SGHTA and CDR2 is FQGNSA. CDR3 bases: TGTGCCAGCAGCAAACGGACTAGCGGTTACGAGCAGTACTTC. Amino acids: CASSKRTSGYEQYF.

This chain connects TRBV6-6 to TRBJ2-1; a weak D match, TRBD2 (6 bases). This CDR3 spans 13 amino acids. Germline-derived CDR1 and CDR2 are MNHNY and SVGAGI (reference sequence). Trimming took 4 bases from V and 10 from J, leaving 14 bases between them. Here the CDR3 DNA reads TGTGCCAGCAGTTGGACGGGACTTGGGGAGCAGTTCTTC. Its protein is CASSWTGLGEQFF.

The chain carries TRBV5-1 and TRBJ1-4; 7 bases align to TRBD1. This CDR3 comprises 14 residues. Germline CDR1 and CDR2: SGHRS and YFSETQ. V lost 0 bases, J lost 7 bases, and 3 bases stayed unmatched. The CDR3 sequence: CASSLGQGSEKLFF. The DNA of the CDR3 is TGCGCCAGCAGCTTGGGACAGGGAAGTGAAAAACTGTTTTTT.

The CDR3 nucleotides are TGTGCCAGCAGCTGGGACAGCGGTATAGAGACCCAGTACTTC. Amino acids: CASSWDSGIETQYF. This rearrangement joins TRBV5-6 to TRBJ2-5; 7 bases match TRBD1. Germline-derived CDR1 and CDR2 are SGHDT and YYEEEE. The CDR3 length is 14 residues. V trimming: 3 bases; J trimming: 4 bases; junction bases outside the gene matches: 6. The entire variable domain, with the rest obtained from reference TRBV5-6 and TRBJ2-5, is as follows: DAGVTQSPTHLIKTRGQQVTLRCSPKSGHDTVSWYQQALGQGPQFIFQYYEEEERQRGNFPDRFSGHQFPNYSSELNVNALLLGDSALYLCASSWDSGIETQYFGPGTRLLVL.

The rearrangement links TRBV6-1 to TRBJ1-2; 10 nucleotides agree with TRBD1. Looked up from germline, CDR1 is MNHNS and CDR2 is SASEGT. V shed 0 bases and J 5 bases; nucleotides not matched to a gene: 3. The length of the CDR3 is 15 residues. DNA of the CDR3: TGTGCCAGCAGTGAAGCCCCGGGACAGGGGTATGGCTACACCTTC. It specifies CASSEAPGQGYGYTF.

The chain is built from TRBV19 and TRBJ1-4; unclear D gene. The V end was cut by 6 bases, the J end by 7 bases, with 12 bases between. Germline V gene data show CDR1 as LNHDA and CDR2 as SQIVND (reference sequence). CDR3 length: 13 amino acids. CDR3 sequence reads: CASRFHMGEKLFF. For the CDR3, the DNA is TGTGCCAGTAGGTTTCATATGGGTGAAAAACTGTTTTTT.

The rearrangement joins TRBV3-1 (or the pseudogene TRBV3-2) to TRBJ2-3; TRBD1 matches 9 bases. The CDR3 consists of 15 residues. Germline V lookup: CDR1 LGHDT, CDR2 YNNKEL (reference sequence). Trimming cost V 4 bases and J 6 bases; bases outside gene matches: 8. The CDR3 bases are TGTGCCAGCAGCCTCACCGGGACAGGGACTGATACGCAGTATTTT. Protein product: CASSLTGTGTDTQYF.

The gene calls are TRBV14 and TRBJ2-5; 14 nucleotides line up with TRBD2. There are 17 residues in the CDR3. V trimming: 4 bases; J trimming: 0 bases; junction bases outside the gene matches: 4. CDR1 SGHDN and CDR2 FVKESK come from the germline V gene. The CDR3 nucleotides read TGTGCCAGCAGCCGGGGACTAGCGGGGGCGTACCAAGAGACCCAGTACTTC. Translation gives CASSRGLAGAYQETQYF.

The rearrangement joins TRBV4-2 to TRBJ1-2, with TRBD1 matching 9 bases. Germline CDR1 is LGHNA and CDR2 is YNFKEQ. The CDR3 consists of 14 residues. Trimming removed 3 bases from V and 6 bases from J; junction bases left unmatched: 5. CDR3 sequence (DNA): TGTGCCAGCAGCCACCCGGGACAGGGACATGGCTACACCTTC. The encoded protein is CASSHPGQGHGYTF.

The chain links TRBV24-1 to TRBJ2-5, with 10 bases identical to TRBD1. Germline V lookup: CDR1 KGHDR, CDR2 SFDVKD. Trimming took 4 bases from V and 3 from J; bases not matched to a gene: 4. The CDR3 sequence is 15 residues long. The CDR3 DNA follows: TGTGCCACCAGTGAAGCCGGGACAGGGGAAGAGACCCAGTACTTC. It translates to CATSEAGTGEETQYF.

This chain connects TRBV5-4 to TRBJ2-6; D is undetermined. The germline V and J ends were trimmed by 0 bases and 2 bases, with 6 bases remaining between them. This CDR3 region has 15 residues. Per germline, CDR1 SGHNT and CDR2 YYREEE (reference sequence). The CDR3 bases are TGTGCCAGCAGCTTGGTCGGGCCTGGGGCCAACGTCCTGACTTTC. Protein sequence: CASSLVGPGANVLTF.

This clone was seen just once. The chain employs TRBV6-2 or TRBV6-3 and TRBJ2-2; TRBD2 matches 12 bases. The CDR3 runs 15 residues. Germline-derived CDR1 and CDR2 are MNHEY and SVGEGT. J was trimmed by 6 bases and V by 4 bases; bases with no gene match: 3. CDR3 residues: CASSWTSGISGELFF. CDR3 nucleotide sequence: TGTGCCAGCAGTTGGACTAGCGGGATCTCCGGGGAGCTGTTTTTT.

This chain joins TRBV4-2 and TRBJ2-7; D is possibly TRBD1 (6 bases). V was clipped by 8 bases and J by 5 bases, with 10 bases between them. CDR1 is LGHNA, CDR2 YNFKEQ, per germline. This CDR3 has 11 amino acids. The CDR3: CASRDIHEQYF. In DNA, the CDR3 is TGTGCCAGCCGGGACATCCACGAGCAGTACTTC.

The chain recombines TRBV5-6 with TRBJ1-2; D gene ambiguous. Trimming shortened V by 4 bases and J by 3 bases, and 16 bases separated the two germline ends. There are 15 residues in the CDR3. Germline V gene sequence: CDR1 SGHDT, CDR2 YYEEEE. CDR3 coding DNA: TGTGCCAGCAGCATATCTTCGAGTTCCGACTATGGCTACACCTTC. Protein product: CASSISSSSDYGYTF.

V usage is TRBV2 and J usage is TRBJ1-2; D remains unclear. CDR3 size: 15 residues. V was cut by 0 bases and J by 7 bases, with 15 bases left in between. The germline V gene encodes CDR1 SNHLY and CDR2 FYNNEI. CDR3 sequence: CASSEARQHLGGYTF. In nucleotides, the CDR3 is TGTGCCAGCAGTGAAGCGCGCCAGCACCTGGGTGGCTACACCTTC.

This chain uses TRBV18 with TRBJ2-6, with D tentatively TRBD1 or TRBD2 (7 bases each). The V end was cut by 4 bases, the J end by 2 bases, with 15 bases between. This CDR3 is built from 17 residues. Germline V CDR1 and CDR2: KGHSH, LQKENI. The CDR3: CASSREGANPGANVLTF. In DNA form, the CDR3 reads TGTGCCAGCTCACGGGAGGGGGCAAACCCTGGGGCCAACGTCCTGACTTTC.

This chain links TRBV4-3 with TRBJ2-2; possibly TRBD1 or TRBD2 for D (5 bases each). The germline V gene encodes CDR1 LGHNA and CDR2 YSLEER. V was cut by 0 bases and J by 6 bases, with 14 bases left in between. The CDR3 covers 16 residues. CDR3 in DNA: TGCGCCAGCAGCCAAGAGGCGTCAGGGAGTCCCGGGGAGCTGTTTTTT. Encoded protein: CASSQEASGSPGELFF.

V gene TRBV19 combines with J gene TRBJ1-3; D gene uncertain. The CDR3 covers 15 residues. Germline V lookup: CDR1 LNHDA, CDR2 SQIVND (reference sequence). Deletions cut 9 bases from V and 0 bases from J, with 15 bases between. The CDR3 protein is CASSVGRYSGNTIYF. For the CDR3, the DNA is TGTGCCAGCTCCGTTGGACGGTACTCTGGAAACACCATATATTTT.

This chain joins TRBV3-1 (or the pseudogene TRBV3-2) and TRBJ2-3; TRBD2 matches 8 bases. The CDR3 contains 16 residues. Germline CDR1 reads LGHDT; CDR2 reads YNNKEL (reference sequence). Trimming removed 1 base from V and 1 base from J; junction bases left unmatched: 4. The CDR3 sequence: CASSQGLSGGTDTQYF. CDR3 in DNA: TGTGCCAGCAGCCAAGGCCTTAGCGGGGGCACAGATACGCAGTATTTT.

The chain uses TRBV3-1 (or the pseudogene TRBV3-2) and TRBJ1-6, with TRBD1 as a possible D gene (5 bases). The length of the CDR3 is 15 residues. Germline V gives CDR1 LGHDT, CDR2 YNNKEL (reference sequence). Trimming pared 1 base from V and 7 bases from J, leaving 11 bases between. DNA of the CDR3: TGTGCCAGCAGCCAAGGGACGACAGTAAATTCACCCCTCCACTTT. Amino acid sequence: CASSQGTTVNSPLHF.